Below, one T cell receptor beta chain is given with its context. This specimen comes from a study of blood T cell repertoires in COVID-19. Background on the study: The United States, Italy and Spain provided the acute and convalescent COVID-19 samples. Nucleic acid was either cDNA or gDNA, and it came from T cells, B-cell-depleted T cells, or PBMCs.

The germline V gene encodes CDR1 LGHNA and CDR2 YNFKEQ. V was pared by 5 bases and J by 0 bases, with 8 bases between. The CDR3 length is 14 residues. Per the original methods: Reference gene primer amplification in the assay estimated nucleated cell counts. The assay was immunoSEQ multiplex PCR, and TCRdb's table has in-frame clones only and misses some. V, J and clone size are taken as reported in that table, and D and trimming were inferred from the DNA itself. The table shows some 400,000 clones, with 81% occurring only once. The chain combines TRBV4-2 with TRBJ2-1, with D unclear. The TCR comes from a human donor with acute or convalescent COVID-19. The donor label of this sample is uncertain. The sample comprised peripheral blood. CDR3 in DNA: TGTGCCAGCAGCTCCGAGCGCTCCTACAATGAGCAGTTCTTC. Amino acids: CASSSERSYNEQFF.